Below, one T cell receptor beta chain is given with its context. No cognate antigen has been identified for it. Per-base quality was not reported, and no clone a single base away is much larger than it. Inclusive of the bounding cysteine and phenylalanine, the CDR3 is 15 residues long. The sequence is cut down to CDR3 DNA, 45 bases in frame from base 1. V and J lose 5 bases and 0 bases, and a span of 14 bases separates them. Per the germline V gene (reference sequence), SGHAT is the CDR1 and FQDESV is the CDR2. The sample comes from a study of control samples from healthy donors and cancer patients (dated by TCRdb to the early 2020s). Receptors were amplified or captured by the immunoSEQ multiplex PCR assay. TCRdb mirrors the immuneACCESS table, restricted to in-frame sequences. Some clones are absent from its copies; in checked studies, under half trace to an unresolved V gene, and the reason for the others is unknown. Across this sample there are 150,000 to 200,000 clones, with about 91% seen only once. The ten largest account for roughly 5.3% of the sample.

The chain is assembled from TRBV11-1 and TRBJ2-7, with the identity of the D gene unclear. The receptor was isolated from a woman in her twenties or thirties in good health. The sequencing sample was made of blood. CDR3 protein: CASSEYSALSYEQYF. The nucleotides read TGTGCCAGCAGCGAATATTCGGCCCTCTCCTACGAGCAGTACTTC.